These 29 T cell receptor beta chains share one sample of origin, sequenced in a study of spatial heterogeneity in lung cancer. Time point indicated: sample taken at primary tumor resection. Frozen PBMC, nontumor lung or tumor provided whole RNA, which was sequenced unsorted. MiXCR, applied by TCRdb to the 5' RACE reads, yields one record per CDR3 protein. Among 7,200 or so distinct CDR3 sequences listed, approximately 3.8% were seen once. The source was normal lung tissue next to the tumor, collected at surgery. These TCRs come from a female donor with early-stage non-small cell lung cancer.

This clonotype has ten or more counts. This beta chain lies outside the target of a library built for alpha chains; its clone size means little. The chain has TRBV30 and TRBJ2-3, with TRBD2 matching over 10 bases. Trimming removed 4 bases from V and 10 bases from J; junction bases left unmatched: 8. CDR1 is GTSNPN and CDR2 is SVGIG in the germline V gene (reference sequence). The CDR3 length is 13 residues. The CDR3, as DNA: TGTGCCTGGACCACCACCGGACTAGCGGCGCAGTATTTT. Its protein is CAWTTTGLAAQYF.

Many counts were recorded for this clonotype. This beta chain is off target for a library built for alpha chains, so its abundance means little. The chain joins TRBV10-3 to TRBJ1-5; D might be TRBD1 (5 bases). Germline-derived CDR1 and CDR2 are ENHRY and SYGVKD. Trimming removed 3 bases from V and 2 bases from J, with 14 bases in between. CDR3 length equals 16 residues. The CDR3 DNA reads TGTGCCATCAGTGATTCAGGGTTTACAGGCAATCAGCCCCAGCATTTT. This encodes CAISDSGFTGNQPQHF.

The table lists this clonotype with many counts. This beta chain is an unintended read in a library built for alpha chains; its size means little. The J gene is TRBJ1-5, the V gene TRBV5-1; 7 bases match TRBD1. The germline V gene encodes CDR1 SGHRS and CDR2 YFSETQ. Trimming at V came to 0 bases and at J to 2 bases, leaving 2 bases not matched to a gene. There are 15 residues in the CDR3. CDR3 in DNA: TGCGCCAGCAGCTTGGAAGGGGGCGGCAATCAGCCCCAGCATTTT. This translates into CASSLEGGGNQPQHF.

This clonotype is medium-sized by share. This beta chain came through as a stray read in a library set up for alpha chains, and its size says little. The V call is TRBV18, the J call TRBJ2-5, with D possibly being TRBD1 (7 bases). Trimming shortened V by 6 bases and J by 9 bases, and 20 bases separated the two germline ends. The V gene's germline CDR1 is KGHSH and CDR2 LQKENI. The CDR3 is 14 amino acids. CDR3 DNA sequence: TGTGCCAGCTCCGGGGGACAGAGGCGTATGGCCCAGTACTTC. It is translated as CASSGGQRRMAQYF.

This clonotype has a count of ten or more. The library was prepared for alpha chains; this beta chain is a stray read, so its frequency means little. This chain links TRBV12-3 or TRBV12-4 with TRBJ1-1; maybe TRBD1 (6 bases). There are 17 residues in the CDR3. The germline V and J ends were trimmed by 7 bases and 4 bases, with 25 bases remaining between them. The CDR3: CASKPSGTSGGVTEAFF. The CDR3 DNA reads as TGTGCCAGCAAGCCCTCCGGGACATCAGGCGGGGTCACTGAAGCTTTCTTT.

Worth noting for this clonotype: A much larger clone lies one base from this, so it may be a read error. Since the library was made to target alpha chains, this beta chain is a stray read and its abundance is not meaningful. The chain carries TRBV6-6 and TRBJ1-4; TRBD1 might be the D (5 bases). This CDR3 spans 15 amino acids. Trimming left V 2 bases short and J 5 bases short, with 12 bases between. Germline V gene lookup returns CDR1 MNHNY and CDR2 SVGAGI (reference sequence). CDR3 DNA sequence: TGTGCCAGCAGTTACGGGGCAGAACCGAATGAAAAACTGTTTTTT. Residues: CASSYGAEPNEKLFF.

Within the sample, this clonotype is medium-sized. The library was prepared for alpha chains; this beta chain is a stray read, so its frequency means little. The chain is built from TRBV7-9 and TRBJ2-6; D not certain. CDR1 is SEHNR, CDR2 FQNEAQ, per germline (reference sequence). The CDR3 has 12 residues. Trimming removed 5 bases from V and 3 bases from J, with 2 bases in between. CDR3 nucleotides: TGTGCCAGCAGCGATGGGGCCAACGTCCTGACTTTC. It is translated as CASSDGANVLTF.

This clonotype has a count of ten or more. As an off-target read in a library built for alpha chains, this beta chain has a frequency of little significance. V gene TRBV6-2 or TRBV6-3 combines with J gene TRBJ1-5; the match to TRBD1 covers 7 bases. The V segment lost 6 bases and the J segment 12 bases; nucleotides outside the gene matches: 14. The CDR3 runs 14 residues. From germline, CDR1 is MNHEY and CDR2 SVGEGT. CDR3 region: CASSPGTATLNQHF. The DNA for the CDR3 is TGTGCCAGCAGCCCCGGGACAGCTACTTTAAACCAGCATTTT.

This clonotype was picked up a small number of times. Found in a library prepared for alpha chains, this beta chain is an off-target read, and its abundance has little meaning. V usage is TRBV6-6 and J usage is TRBJ1-3; 8 bases map to TRBD1. CDR3 length: 14 amino acids. The V gene end was trimmed by 5 bases and the J gene end by 9 bases; junction bases not matched to a gene: 9. CDR1 is MNHNY, CDR2 SVGAGI, per germline (reference sequence). Here the CDR3 reads CASSVDRAGATIYF. The CDR3 DNA sequence: TGTGCCAGCAGTGTGGACAGGGCTGGTGCCACCATATATTTT.

By share, this clonotype counts as medium-sized. As an off-target read in a library built for alpha chains, this beta chain has a frequency of little significance. This chain joins TRBV4-3 and TRBJ2-7; D uncertain. The V gene's germline CDR1 is LGHNA and CDR2 YSLEER. This CDR3 comprises 10 residues. Trimming took off 11 bases at V and 0 bases at J, with 5 bases between the two ends. CDR3 sequence reads: CAPSSYEQYF. CDR3 nucleotide sequence: TGCGCCCCTAGCTCCTACGAGCAGTACTTC.

In this sample, this clonotype turned up many times. The library was designed around alpha chains, so this beta chain is a stray read whose abundance carries little weight. The chain combines TRBV6-5 with TRBJ2-2; a weak D match, TRBD2 (5 bases). Trimming pared 6 bases from V and 8 bases from J, leaving 16 bases between. The CDR3 consists of 14 residues. Germline CDR1 reads MNHEY; CDR2 reads SVGAGI. The CDR3 nucleotides read TGTGCCAGCAGCCAAAGGGCTAGCCTAGGGGAGCTGTTTTTT. As protein: CASSQRASLGELFF.

This clonotype was seen repeatedly, ten times or more. The library was built for alpha chains, so this beta chain is an off-target read and its size means little. The rearrangement joins TRBV12-3 or TRBV12-4 to TRBJ2-5; 10 bases map to TRBD2. This CDR3 contains 16 residues. Trimming removed 6 bases from V and 4 bases from J; junction bases left unmatched: 11. The CDR3 spells CASSPGVAGGGETQYF. DNA for the CDR3: TGTGCCAGCAGCCCCGGTGTAGCGGGGGGTGGAGAGACCCAGTACTTC.

This clonotype was detected a few times. Because the library targeted alpha chains, this beta chain is an off-target read whose size means little. V gene TRBV5-6 combines with J gene TRBJ2-2; possibly TRBD2 for D (6 bases). This CDR3 region has 14 residues. V lost 3 bases, J lost 2 bases, and 8 bases lay in between. Germline V gene lookup returns CDR1 SGHDT and CDR2 YYEEEE. CDR3 protein: CASSSGTNTGELFF. CDR3 nucleotide sequence: TGTGCCAGCAGCTCGGGGACTAACACCGGGGAGCTGTTTTTT.

This clonotype turned up a few times. This beta chain slipped into a library made for alpha chains as a stray read, so its size is not meaningful. The rearrangement links TRBV6-2 or TRBV6-3 to TRBJ2-3, with 14 positions matching TRBD2. The CDR3 is made up of 15 amino acids. From germline, CDR1 is MNHEY and CDR2 SVGEGT. The ends lost 7 bases at V and 8 bases at J; junction bases unmatched: 8. CDR3 bases: TGTGCCAGCACCCGACTAGCGGGGGGGCCCGGTACGCAGTATTTT. Translated, it gives CASTRLAGGPGTQYF.

This clonotype qualifies as medium-sized. This beta chain represents an off-target read in a library built for alpha chains; its size is of limited meaning. The chain carries TRBV29-1 and TRBJ2-7; D not certain. The CDR3 is 13 amino acids. Between the trimmed V and J ends, which lost 1 base and 3 bases, there was a span of 10 bases. Germline V CDR1 and CDR2: SQVTM, ANQGSEA. CDR3 sequence (DNA): TGCAGCGTTGAAGGGGGATTATACTACGAGCAGTACTTC. Residues: CSVEGGLYYEQYF.

This clonotype ranks as medium-sized (0.01 to 0.1%). This beta chain slipped into a library made for alpha chains as a stray read, so its size is not meaningful. The chain uses TRBV19 and TRBJ2-5; D assignment may be TRBD1 or TRBD2 (6 bases each). The CDR3 totals 14 residues. Germline assignment: CDR1 LNHDA and CDR2 SQIVND (reference sequence). V lost 7 bases, J lost 5 bases, and 17 bases lay in between. CDR3: CASTTGGSTETQYF. For the CDR3, the DNA is TGTGCCAGTACCACCGGGGGCTCCACGGAGACCCAGTACTTC.

This clonotype came up many times. For a library built for alpha chains, this beta chain is a stray read; little rests on its size. The chain links TRBV5-1 to TRBJ2-2, with D possibly being TRBD1 (5 bases). The germline V gene encodes CDR1 SGHRS and CDR2 YFSETQ. Deletions cut 3 bases from V and 1 base from J, with 10 bases between. This CDR3 spans 15 amino acids. The CDR3 DNA reads TGCGCCAGCAGCTCCTCAACAGGGAACACCGGGGAGCTGTTTTTT. This translates into CASSSSTGNTGELFF.

This clonotype was picked up many times. This beta chain is an unintended read in a library built for alpha chains; its size means little. CDR3 sequence (DNA): TGCAGCGTTGAAGATCAGGGGACCAAAAACATTCAGTACTTC. Translating it yields CSVEDQGTKNIQYF. This rearrangement joins TRBV29-1 to TRBJ2-4; a weak D match, TRBD1 (6 bases). CDR3 length: 14 amino acids. The germline V gene has CDR1 SQVTM and CDR2 ANQGSEA. Trimming cost V 0 bases and J 2 bases, with 8 bases left between them.

This clonotype occurred many times. This beta chain is an off-target read within a library intended for alpha chains, so its frequency means little. The rearrangement uses TRBV7-3 and TRBJ1-2; a weak D match, TRBD1 (5 bases). Germline V gives CDR1 SGHTA, CDR2 FQGTGA. Between the trimmed V and J ends, which lost 5 bases and 0 bases, there was a span of 7 bases. The length of the CDR3 is 13 residues. The DNA of the CDR3 is TGTGCCAGCAGCCAACAGGCTAACTATGGCTACACCTTC. This translates into CASSQQANYGYTF.

This clonotype is categorized as medium-sized (0.01 to 0.1%). Since it is a stray read in a library aimed at alpha chains, this beta chain has a size that is not meaningful. The V call is TRBV27, the J call TRBJ2-4; a weak D match, TRBD1 (6 bases). The V end was cut by 5 bases, the J end by 0 bases, with 20 bases between. From germline, CDR1 is MNHEY and CDR2 SMNVEV (reference sequence). This CDR3 has 18 residues. Written as DNA, the CDR3 is TGTGCCAGCAGTCCCTTCCCCTTGACAGGACTAGCCAAAAACATTCAGTACTTC. Translation: CASSPFPLTGLAKNIQYF.

This clonotype was counted many times. For a library built for alpha chains, this beta chain is a stray read; little rests on its size. The chain is built from TRBV20-1 and TRBJ2-5, with D possibly TRBD2 on 7 matching bases. Germline lookup yields CDR1 DFQATT and CDR2 SNEGSKA (reference sequence). The V and J ends lost 0 bases and 1 base respectively, with 12 bases between them. The CDR3 has 15 amino acids. The CDR3 DNA reads TGCAGTGCTAGAGATCTACGGGGGGCCCAAGAGACCCAGTACTTC. Its protein is CSARDLRGAQETQYF.

This clonotype was picked up many times. Because the library targeted alpha chains, this beta chain is an off-target read whose size means little. This chain connects TRBV27 to TRBJ1-5, with 9 bases identical to TRBD1. The CDR3 has 16 residues. Germline CDR1 reads MNHEY; CDR2 reads SMNVEV (reference sequence). The V and J ends lost 2 bases and 6 bases, in that order; junction bases with no gene match: 8. The chain's CDR3 is CASSLQGQGYGQPQHF. The DNA of the CDR3 is TGTGCCAGCAGTTTACAGGGACAGGGTTATGGTCAGCCCCAGCATTTT.

This clonotype counts as medium-sized. Found in a library prepared for alpha chains, this beta chain is an off-target read, and its abundance has little meaning. The chain combines TRBV27 with TRBJ2-1; TRBD2 aligns across 8 bases. This CDR3 region has 13 residues. The ends lost 5 bases at V and 7 bases at J; junction bases unmatched: 4. Germline V gene data show CDR1 as MNHEY and CDR2 as SMNVEV (reference sequence). The DNA of the CDR3 is TGTGCCAGCAGTCAGATAGCGGGGAATGAGCAGTTCTTC. Its protein is CASSQIAGNEQFF.

In its sample, this clonotype was seen a few times. This beta chain is off target for a library built for alpha chains, so its abundance means little. This chain joins TRBV27 and TRBJ2-1; TRBD1 aligns across 8 bases. The V gene end was trimmed by 5 bases and the J gene end by 6 bases; junction bases not matched to a gene: 9. CDR3 length: 15 residues. Germline CDR1 reads MNHEY; CDR2 reads SMNVEV (reference sequence). The CDR3 sequence is CASSIDRGKGNEQFF. The CDR3, as DNA: TGTGCCAGCAGTATAGACAGGGGTAAGGGCAATGAGCAGTTCTTC.

This clonotype counts as medium-sized. This beta chain is an unintended read in a library built for alpha chains; its size means little. V gene TRBV28 combines with J gene TRBJ2-7; tentative D call: TRBD1 (5 bases). In germline, CDR1 is MDHEN, CDR2 SYDVKM. The CDR3 consists of 12 residues. Trimming took off 3 bases at V and 4 bases at J, with 7 bases between the two ends. In nucleotides, the CDR3 is TGTGCCAGCAGTTTGGGGCTATACGAGCAGTACTTC. This codes for CASSLGLYEQYF.

To note about this clonotype: This beta chain is an unintended read in a library built for alpha chains; its size means little. The V call is TRBV7-2, the J call TRBJ1-2; D not certain. Per the germline V gene, CDR1 is SGHTA and CDR2 is FQGNSA. V lost 1 base and J 8 bases, leaving 14 bases between the germline ends. The CDR3 runs to 14 residues. The CDR3 DNA sequence: TGTGCCAGCAGCTTAGACTCGGCAGGTAGCGGCTACACCTTC. This encodes CASSLDSAGSGYTF.

Ten or more counts support this clonotype. As an off-target read in a library built for alpha chains, this beta chain has a frequency of little significance. The chain joins TRBV20-1 to TRBJ1-4; maybe TRBD1 (6 bases). The germline gives CDR1 DFQATT, CDR2 SNEGSKA (reference sequence). The V and J ends lost 1 base and 8 bases respectively, with 17 bases between them. CDR3 length: 15 amino acids. CDR3 protein: CSARALGGFGEKLFF. The CDR3 nucleotides are TGCAGTGCTAGAGCCCTAGGGGGTTTTGGAGAAAAACTGTTTTTT.

This clonotype was observed many times. This beta chain appears as a stray read in a library generated for alpha chains; its size is not informative. This chain links TRBV3-1 with TRBJ1-1, with D unresolved. This CDR3 has 11 amino acids. Between the trimmed V and J ends, which lost 8 bases and 4 bases, there was a span of 8 bases. Germline-derived CDR1 and CDR2 are LGHDT and YNNKEL (reference sequence). CDR3 sequence: CASFAATEAFF. The CDR3 bases are TGTGCCAGCTTTGCAGCCACTGAAGCTTTCTTT.

A remark on this clonotype: A clone one base away is much larger, so this may be a read error. Within a library made for alpha chains, this beta chain is off target, and its count is uninformative. The V and J genes are TRBV5-1 and TRBJ2-2, with a weak D call TRBD1 (5 bases). From germline, CDR1 is SGHRS and CDR2 YFSETQ. The CDR3 contains 15 residues. V dropped 0 bases and J dropped 7 bases, with 13 bases sitting between them. Here the CDR3 reads CASSLARADSGELFF. The CDR3, as DNA: TGCGCCAGCAGCTTGGCCCGGGCAGACAGCGGGGAGCTGTTTTTT.